The clone carrying this T cell receptor (beta chain) appeared a few times. What it binds is unknown. TCRdb passed the RT-PCR reads through MiXCR, listing each CDR3 protein once. Here the sample spans more than 200,000 distinct CDR3 sequences, 12% being singletons. This sample was included in a study of response to subunit inactivated influenza vaccine. General study results and limits: The authors put forward the suggestion that each seasonal influenza vaccination may bring in only a limited number of new T cells.

The CDR3 runs to 15 residues. V dropped 1 base and J dropped 2; count of bases not matched to a gene: 4. Germline CDR1 DFQATT, CDR2 SNEGSKA (reference sequence). The TCR originated in a man aged 45-60 years who received an inactivated influenza vaccine. This sample comprised non-naive T cells sorted from PBMCs, obtained roughly 15 days before vaccination. This sequence joins TRBV20-1 and TRBJ2-3; TRBD2 matches 9 bases. CDR3: CSARGPSGTTDTQYF. The CDR3 DNA follows: TGCAGTGCTAGAGGGCCTAGCGGGACCACAGATACGCAGTATTTT.